The next 9 T cell receptor beta chains were all read from a single sample in a study of Ad26.COV2.S vaccination and SARS-CoV-2 variants. Treatment here: over 15 received Ad26.COV2.S at low or high dose, single or two shots; 5 received placebo; per-sample allocation not given. The samples date from day 63 after the first vaccine or placebo injection. Method: immunoSEQ multiplex PCR; TCRdb's copy keeps in-frame clones and lacks some. The sample contains approximately 480,000 clones, around 88% of which appear only once. This material consisted of peripheral blood, taken in a trial of Ad26.COV2.S vaccine versus placebo. These receptor sequences come from a person aged 18-65 years who received the Ad26.COV2.S COVID-19 vaccine or a placebo.

Turning to this clone: An end of the junction does not agree with germline; a read error may underlie this. V is TRBV19 and J is TRBJ2-1, with TRBD2 as a possible D gene (6 bases). Per germline, CDR1 LNHDA and CDR2 SQIVND (reference sequence). This CDR3 region has 16 residues. CDR3 amino acids: CASTSQRADSNNEQFF. CDR3 bases: TGTGCCAGTACATCCCAGCGGGCGGACTCCAACAATGAGCAGTTCTTC.

J is TRBJ2-1 and V is TRBV7-3, with 12 bases fitting TRBD2. The CDR3 has 18 amino acids. V lost 5 bases, J lost 0 bases, and 8 bases stayed unmatched. Germline-derived CDR1 and CDR2 are SGHTA and FQGTGA. CDR3 loop: CASSHGTSGRSSYNEQFF. The CDR3, as DNA: TGTGCCAGCAGCCACGGGACTAGCGGGCGAAGCTCCTACAATGAGCAGTTCTTC. The variable domain in full, with the rest retrieved from reference TRBV7-3 and TRBJ2-1, is GAGVSQTPSNKVTEKGKYVELRCDPISGHTALYWYRQSLGQGPEFLIYFQGTGAADDSGLPNDRFFAVRPEGSVSTLKIQRTERGDSAVYLCASSHGTSGRSSYNEQFFGPGTRLTVL.

The rearrangement links TRBV5-1 to TRBJ2-5, with D possibly TRBD2 on 5 matching bases. The CDR3 has 14 residues. Trimming removed 0 bases from V and 5 bases from J, with 11 bases in between. Germline-derived CDR1 and CDR2 are SGHRS and YFSETQ. In DNA form, the CDR3 reads TGCGCCAGCAGCTTGGCCGGGGTTAGGGAGACCCAGTACTTC. Translated: CASSLAGVRETQYF.

The rearrangement links TRBV7-2 to TRBJ2-1, with a tentative D call TRBD2 (5 bases). CDR1 is SGHTA, CDR2 FQGNSA, per germline. V was trimmed by 0 bases and J by 9 bases, leaving 12 bases between them. The CDR3 runs to 14 residues. The CDR3 sequence is CASSLARAGGEQFF. The CDR3 DNA reads TGTGCCAGCAGCTTAGCGCGGGCAGGTGGTGAGCAGTTCTTC.

This clone has a handful of counts. This chain connects TRBV4-1 to TRBJ2-7; TRBD1 is a possible D gene (6 bases). Germline V gene sequence: CDR1 MGHRA, CDR2 YSYEKL. Trimming took off 0 bases at V and 5 bases at J, with 11 bases between the two ends. This CDR3 has 14 amino acids. Here the CDR3 reads CASSQEQGRNEQYF. CDR3 DNA: TGCGCCAGCAGCCAAGAACAGGGAAGGAACGAGCAGTACTTC.

CDR3 sequence reads: CATGQGAQETQYF. CDR3 coding DNA: TGTGCCACTGGACAGGGGGCGCAGGAGACCCAGTACTTC. This chain joins TRBV24-1 and TRBJ2-5, with 11 bases fitting TRBD1. Germline V gene lookup returns CDR1 KGHDR and CDR2 SFDVKD. CDR3 length: 13 amino acids. Trimming at V came to 10 bases and at J to 5 bases, leaving 5 bases not matched to a gene.

The genes are TRBV27 and TRBJ2-1; tentatively, D is TRBD2 (6 bases). The CDR3 sequence is 12 residues long. Trimming left V 2 bases short and J 12 bases short, with 11 bases between. Germline V gene lookup returns CDR1 MNHEY and CDR2 SMNVEV (reference sequence). In DNA form, the CDR3 reads TGTGCCAGCAGTTTAACCGGGAGAGCGCAGTTCTTC. Translating gives CASSLTGRAQFF.

The J gene is TRBJ2-2, the V gene TRBV24-1, with 8 bases matching TRBD1. The V segment lost 7 bases and the J segment 3 bases; nucleotides outside the gene matches: 6. The CDR3 spans 15 residues. The germline V gene has CDR1 KGHDR and CDR2 SFDVKD. The CDR3 DNA reads TGTGCCACCAGCGACAGGGGAGGATACACCGGGGAGCTGTTTTTT. This encodes CATSDRGGYTGELFF.

The chain carries TRBV24-1 and TRBJ2-7; TRBD1 is a possible D gene (5 bases). The V gene lost 4 bases and the J gene lost 3 bases, with 15 bases spanning the gap. The CDR3 has 15 residues. CDR1 and CDR2 from the germline V gene are KGHDR and SFDVKD. This CDR3 is CATSEEGARGYEQYF. The CDR3 DNA reads TGTGCCACCAGTGAGGAAGGGGCGAGAGGCTACGAGCAGTACTTC.